This paragraph reports one TCR beta chain. Its antigen is still unknown. This specimen belongs to a study of beta chain features in type 1 diabetes. Overall study results and limits: Insertions were fewer and deletions more numerous at VDJ junctions in type 1 diabetes patients. Patients showed naive, central memory and Treg TCRB repertoires that appeared more similar than those of healthy donors. Type 1 diabetes patients had moderately but significantly shorter TCRB CDR3s in all four CD4+ subsets.

CDR3 length: 14 amino acids. Germline V CDR1 and CDR2: SEHNR, FQNEAQ (reference sequence). V was cut by 2 bases and J by 2 bases, with 7 bases left in between. Reverse transcribing all isolated RNA meant expressed TCRB transcripts were sequenced. Sequenced by immunoSEQ multiplex PCR; TCRdb stores in-frame clones only, minus some. The sample carries hundreds of thousands of clones, roughly 12% recorded once. Researchers reported sorting CD4+ naive, central memory, regulatory and stem cell-like memory cells via CD45RO/CCR7/CD25/CD127/CD95/CD27. The chain carries TRBV7-9 and TRBJ1-3; D is unclear. The receptor was derived from a man aged 18-30 years with type 1 diabetes. What was sequenced was naive CD4+ T cells from blood. The CDR3 DNA reads as TGTGCCAGCAGCTTAAATCCCCCTGGAAACACCATATATTTT. Its protein product is CASSLNPPGNTIYF.